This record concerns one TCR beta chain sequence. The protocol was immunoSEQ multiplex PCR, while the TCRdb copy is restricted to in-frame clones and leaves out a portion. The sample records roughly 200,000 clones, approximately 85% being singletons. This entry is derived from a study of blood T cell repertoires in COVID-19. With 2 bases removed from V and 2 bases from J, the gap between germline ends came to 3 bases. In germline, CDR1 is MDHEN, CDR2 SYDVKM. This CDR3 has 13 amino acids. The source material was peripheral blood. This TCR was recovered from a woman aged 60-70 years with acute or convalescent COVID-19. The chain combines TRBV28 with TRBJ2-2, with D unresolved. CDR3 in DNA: TGTGCCAGCAGTTTACTCAACACCGGGGAGCTGTTTTTT. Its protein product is CASSLLNTGELFF.